The next 21 T cell receptor beta chains were all read from a single sample in a study of T cell repertoires in cytomegalovirus infection. TCRdb re-analysed the reads in MiXCR, keeping a single row per CDR3 protein. Among some 230,000 distinct CDR3 sequences listed, over 20% were seen once. Material: CD8+ T cells from PBMCs. These receptors all come from a human donor in good health (CMV status not recorded). Some clones in this sample may be carry-over from other donors' samples.

The sample holds many counts of this clonotype. V and J are TRBV7-9 and TRBJ2-1; TRBD2 matches at 13 bases. Germline CDR1 SEHNR, CDR2 FQNEAQ (reference sequence). CDR3 length: 15 amino acids. The trim removed 2 bases at V and 10 bases at J, leaving 5 bases unmatched. CDR3 sequence: CASSLSPGLAGEQFF. The DNA of the CDR3 is TGTGCCAGCAGCTTAAGCCCGGGACTAGCGGGGGAGCAGTTCTTC.

The table lists this clonotype with a few counts. The chain recombines TRBV7-4 with TRBJ1-3, with D unresolved. The V gene's germline CDR1 is SGHVT and CDR2 SQSDAQ. The CDR3 spans 18 residues. Trimming pared 1 base from V and 4 bases from J, leaving 20 bases between. CDR3 region: CASSLELAAGRSGNTIYF. The CDR3 DNA follows: TGTGCCAGCAGCTTAGAGCTGGCGGCCGGGAGGTCAGGAAACACCATATATTTT.

The chain is built from TRBV6-1 and TRBJ2-7, with D possibly being TRBD2 (6 bases). Germline V gene data show CDR1 as MNHNS and CDR2 as SASEGT. V shed 5 bases and J shed 0 bases, with 14 bases lying between them. The CDR3 extends over 15 amino acids. CDR3: CASSSGTPTSYEQYF. CDR3 nucleotide sequence: TGTGCCAGCAGTTCCGGGACTCCTACCTCCTACGAGCAGTACTTC.

This clonotype was found a few times. This chain uses TRBV7-3 with TRBJ1-1; TRBD1 is a possible D gene (6 bases). This CDR3 is built from 14 residues. The germline V gene has CDR1 SGHTA and CDR2 FQGTGA. Trimming removed 5 bases at V and 3 bases at J, with 13 bases between. The CDR3 DNA reads as TGTGCCAGCAGCCCCAGGGGAAGTGACACTGAAGCTTTCTTT. Translated, it gives CASSPRGSDTEAFF.

The chain uses TRBV12-3 or TRBV12-4 and TRBJ2-5; 7 bases match TRBD1. CDR3 length: 15 amino acids. Germline trimming cut 6 bases from V and 5 bases from J; bases unmatched to any gene: 12. The CDR3 here is CASRPTGDSGETQYF. CDR3 sequence (DNA): TGTGCCAGCAGACCTACAGGGGATTCGGGGGAGACCCAGTACTTC.

This clonotype was observed at least ten times. The V gene is TRBV7-2, the J gene TRBJ2-2; tentatively, D is TRBD1 or TRBD2 (5 bases each). The ends were cut back, 11 bases at V and 4 bases at J, with 14 bases in the middle. Germline-derived CDR1 and CDR2 are SGHTA and FQGNSA. This CDR3 has 13 amino acids. CDR3 DNA: TGTGCCGCGGGCAGGGTTGGCACCGGGGAGCTGTTTTTT. Its protein is CAAGRVGTGELFF. The whole variable domain, filled in from reference TRBV7-2 and TRBJ2-2, reads GAGVSQSPSNKVTEKGKDVELRCDPISGHTALYWYRQSLGQGLEFLIYFQGNSAPDKSGLPSDRFSAERTGGSVSTLTIQRTQQEDSAVYLCAAGRVGTGELFFGEGSRLTVL.

This clonotype was seen a few times. The CDR3, as DNA: TGTGCCAGCAGTTTTGTCGGGGCAGGGCCCTCTGGGGCCAACGTCCTGACTTTC. The encoded protein is CASSFVGAGPSGANVLTF. This chain joins TRBV28 and TRBJ2-6; D may be TRBD1 or TRBD2 (5 bases each). Deletions cut 3 bases from V and 0 bases from J, with 15 bases between. This CDR3 has 18 residues. CDR1 and CDR2 (germline): MDHEN, SYDVKM.

This clonotype came up a few times. The chain joins TRBV29-1 to TRBJ1-2, with no clear D. The ends were cut back, 6 bases at V and 2 bases at J, with 19 bases in the middle. Germline V CDR1 and CDR2: SQVTM, ANQGSEA. This CDR3 is 15 amino acids long. CDR3 DNA sequence: TGCAGCGTCCCGGGGAGGACGGCAGGAAACTATGGCTACACCTTC. Translated: CSVPGRTAGNYGYTF.

This chain uses TRBV28 with TRBJ2-2, with D uncertain. V was cut by 1 base and J by 7 bases, with 13 bases left in between. CDR3 length: 15 residues. The germline V gene encodes CDR1 MDHEN and CDR2 SYDVKM. The DNA for the CDR3 is TGTGCCAGCAGTTTATCCCCGTTGTCCAGCGGGGAGCTGTTTTTT. The encoded protein is CASSLSPLSSGELFF. The full variable domain, in which reference TRBV28 and TRBJ2-2 provide the parts outside the CDR3, is DVKVTQSSRYLVKRTGEKVFLECVQDMDHENMFWYRQDPGLGLRLIYFSYDVKMKEKGDIPEGYSVSREKKERFSLILESASTNQTSMYLCASSLSPLSSGELFFGEGSRLTVL.

There are many counts of this clonotype. The CDR3 DNA sequence: TGCAGTGCTAACCTACCAAATAGCAATCAGCCCCAGCATTTT. Amino acids: CSANLPNSNQPQHF. V and J are TRBV20-1 and TRBJ1-5, with D hard to call. Germline CDR1 is DFQATT and CDR2 is SNEGSKA (reference sequence). V lost 4 bases, J lost 0 bases, and 10 bases lay in between. CDR3 length: 14 amino acids.

The chain combines TRBV4-2 with TRBJ2-2; D is perhaps TRBD1 (5 bases). CDR1 is LGHNA, CDR2 YNFKEQ, per germline. CDR3 size: 14 residues. The ends were cut back, 0 bases at V and 7 bases at J, with 9 bases in the middle. The CDR3 protein is CASSQDQGVGELFF. As DNA, the CDR3 is TGTGCCAGCAGCCAAGATCAGGGTGTCGGGGAGCTGTTTTTT.

DNA of the CDR3: TGTGCCAGCAGTTCACCTAGCTCTAGCGGGGATTACACCGGGGAGCTGTTTTTT. Encoded protein: CASSSPSSSGDYTGELFF. The gene calls are TRBV6-1 and TRBJ2-2; 9 positions match TRBD2. The CDR3 extends over 18 amino acids. Trimming removed 5 bases from V and 3 bases from J; junction bases left unmatched: 13. Germline V CDR1 and CDR2: MNHNS, SASEGT.

This clonotype was recorded a few times. This chain joins TRBV7-6 and TRBJ1-5; no definite D call. This CDR3 has 14 residues. The germline V gene has CDR1 SGHVS and CDR2 FNYEAQ. V was trimmed by 4 bases and J by 6 bases, leaving 13 bases between them. The CDR3 spells CASSSVPSGQPQHF. The CDR3 DNA sequence: TGTGCCAGCAGCTCCGTCCCGAGCGGTCAGCCCCAGCATTTT.

Of note for this clonotype: This clone may be a read error of a much larger clone one base away. CDR3 protein: CASSLDTVYSTQPQHF. For the CDR3, the DNA is TGTGCCAGCAGTTTAGACACGGTATATAGCACTCAGCCCCAGCATTTT. J is TRBJ1-5 and V is TRBV28; D gene ambiguous. Germline CDR1 reads MDHEN; CDR2 reads SYDVKM. The CDR3 is 16 amino acids.

This clonotype was counted at least ten times. V and J are TRBV7-6 and TRBJ2-7; 7 positions match TRBD2. Trimming took 4 bases from V and 7 from J; bases not matched to a gene: 10. Germline CDR1 SGHVS, CDR2 FNYEAQ. CDR3 size: 14 residues. CDR3 sequence reads: CASSWGLPPWEQYF. The CDR3 bases are TGTGCCAGCAGCTGGGGACTACCGCCGTGGGAGCAGTACTTC.

This clonotype has more than one count but fewer than ten. The chain recombines TRBV6-2 or TRBV6-3 with TRBJ1-2; possibly TRBD1 for D (5 bases). Per germline, CDR1 MNHEY and CDR2 SVGEGT. Trimming removed 6 bases at V and 10 bases at J, with 18 bases between. The CDR3 has 13 amino acids. CDR3 sequence (DNA): TGTGCCAGCAGCCCGGGGACCACGCGAGACTACACCTTC. Protein product: CASSPGTTRDYTF.

This clonotype was detected a few times. The CDR3 DNA reads TGTGCCAGCAGCTCCCGGACAGGGGCTCCGGACGAGCAGTACTTC. This gives the protein CASSSRTGAPDEQYF. The rearrangement links TRBV5-4 to TRBJ2-7; TRBD1 matches at 9 bases. The CDR3 totals 15 residues. The junction had 9 bases not matched to a gene; V was cut back by 3 bases and J by 5 bases. Germline V gene data show CDR1 as SGHNT and CDR2 as YYREEE (reference sequence).

This clonotype has a count of ten or more. This chain joins TRBV27 and TRBJ1-5, with D tentatively TRBD1 (6 bases). The CDR3 is 14 amino acids. Germline-derived CDR1 and CDR2 are MNHEY and SMNVEV (reference sequence). V lost 5 bases and J lost 5, with 13 bases in between. The CDR3 reads CASSPWGRDQPQHF. CDR3 DNA sequence: TGTGCCAGCAGTCCGTGGGGGCGGGATCAGCCCCAGCATTTT.

In this sample, this clonotype turned up a few times. The V call is TRBV5-1, the J call TRBJ2-7; unclear D gene. The CDR3 has 12 residues. V lost 3 bases, J lost 6 bases, and 10 bases lay in between. Germline V gene lookup returns CDR1 SGHRS and CDR2 YFSETQ. DNA of the CDR3: TGCGCCAGCAGCTCAGGATCGCGCGAGCAGTACTTC. Its protein is CASSSGSREQYF.

This clonotype was recorded at least ten times. This chain uses TRBV30 with TRBJ2-7; no reliable D call. This CDR3 contains 11 residues. Trimming shortened V by 0 bases and J by 2 bases, and 2 bases separated the two germline ends. Germline V CDR1 and CDR2: GTSNPN, SVGIG (reference sequence). This chain's CDR3 is CAWSVTYEQYF. CDR3 in DNA: TGTGCCTGGAGTGTAACCTACGAGCAGTACTTC.

The chain employs TRBV7-9 and TRBJ2-1, with D possibly being TRBD1 (6 bases). The CDR3 has 16 amino acids. The V end lost 5 bases, the J end lost 4 bases, and 18 bases lay between the germline ends. CDR1 is SEHNR, CDR2 FQNEAQ, per germline (reference sequence). CDR3: CASSTSRDTLYNEQFF. CDR3 DNA sequence: TGTGCCAGCAGCACGTCCCGGGACACGCTTTACAATGAGCAGTTCTTC.